This T cell receptor beta chain originates from a study of human T cells and chemical hapten exposure. As for the study in general: Slight differences in pooled library volume were the main source of varying TCR yields across samples.

Comment on this clonotype: Its antigen remains unidentified.

TCRdb passed the RACE reads through MiXCR, listing each CDR3 protein once. The data show more than 300,000 distinct CDR3 sequences, with roughly 5.3% seen just once and 2% to 3% held by the top ten. Study-wide results and limits: Compared with pre-sensitization or healthy control sets, expanded TCRs clustered more. A positive correlation with patch test score was shown by PT1 expanded TCR counts.

The time point denotes: pre-sensitization, week 0. Indicated treatment: therapeutic diphenylcyclopropenone sensitization with weekly scalp DPC. Total RNA was isolated from whole blood that had not been fractionated. V gave up 8 bases and J gave up 0 bases, with 10 bases separating them. The CDR3 is 13 residues long. CDR1 is ENHRY, CDR2 SYGVKD, per germline. This receptor was taken from a woman between 50 and 59 years old with alopecia areata. Some clones in this sample may be carry-over from other donors' samples. The chain has TRBV10-3 and TRBJ1-1; D gene uncertain. Sequences were derived from whole blood, sampled in connection with sensitization to the hapten diphenylcyclopropenone (DPC). CDR3 sequence: CAISDTMNTEAFF. CDR3 DNA sequence: TGTGCCATCTCGGATACTATGAACACTGAAGCTTTCTTT.